This T cell receptor beta chain emerged from a study of identical twins. The sample holds a few counts of this clonotype. The donor group consisted entirely of healthy Caucasians. V trimming: 5 bases; J trimming: 3 bases; junction bases outside the gene matches: 6. Germline V CDR1 and CDR2: SQVTM, ANQGSEA. The CDR3 runs 15 residues. TCRdb analysed the 5' RACE reads with MiXCR anew, one entry per CDR3 protein. The data contain hundreds of thousands of distinct CDR3 sequences, 15% to 20% of them singletons. This sample was shared with a second study, whose subject was T cells expressing NK-cell markers. As reported in that work: Of eight sequenced donors, seven were HCMV-seropositive and one HCMV-seronegative. A few of the donors also had these clonotypes leading their CD3+CD56-NKG2C+ fraction.

The chain employs TRBV29-1 and TRBJ2-3, with 12 positions matching TRBD2. The origin of this receptor is a woman between 18 and 29 years old in good health. The specimen sequenced was PBMCs. CDR3 bases: TGCAGCGTTACCCTAGCGGGAGGGCCGACAGATACGCAGTATTTT. This translates into CSVTLAGGPTDTQYF.